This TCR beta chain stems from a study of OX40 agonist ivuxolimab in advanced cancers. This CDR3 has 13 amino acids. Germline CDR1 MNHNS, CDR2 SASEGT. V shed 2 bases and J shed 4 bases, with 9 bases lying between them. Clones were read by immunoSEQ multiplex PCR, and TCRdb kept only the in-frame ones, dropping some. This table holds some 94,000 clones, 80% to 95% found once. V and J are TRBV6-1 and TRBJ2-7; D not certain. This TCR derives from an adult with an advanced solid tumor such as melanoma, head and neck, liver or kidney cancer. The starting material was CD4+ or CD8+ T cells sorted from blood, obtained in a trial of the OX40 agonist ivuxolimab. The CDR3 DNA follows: TGTGCCAGCAGTGAACGGGCCAGATACGAGCAGTACTTC. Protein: CASSERARYEQYF.